Listed below are T cell receptor beta chains from one sample, sequenced in a study of CD8 T cells in ankylosing spondylitis. TCRdb ran MiXCR on the 5' RACE reads and lists one entry per CDR3 protein. The sample shows around 480,000 distinct CDR3 sequences, roughly a sixth of them seen only once. Sequenced sample: blood, either unsorted or a sorted T cell fraction (not recorded which). The receptors originated from a male donor with ankylosing spondylitis. Each CDR3 is given with its conserved first and last residue. A D gene is named only where the DNA matches it firmly. Expanded clones get a size class; other rows say once, few or many, or leave the size out.

v_call,j_call,clone_size,d_call,cdr3_length,cdr3_aa,cdr3_nt
TRBV6-1,TRBJ1-1,.,.,14,CASSEVGSNTEAFF,TGTGCCAGCAGTGAAGTTGGCAGCAACACTGAAGCTTTCTTT
TRBV20-1,TRBJ2-3,.,.,11,CSSGLADTQYF,TGCAGTAGCGGGTTGGCAGATACGCAGTATTTT
TRBV4-1,TRBJ2-1,.,.,18,CASSRSGGAGDQANEQFF,TGCGCCAGCAGCCGTTCTGGGGGGGCGGGAGATCAGGCCAATGAGCAGTTCTTC
TRBV4-3,TRBJ2-3,.,TRBD2,16,CASSQGLARTTDTQYF,TGCGCCAGCAGCCAAGGACTAGCGAGAACCACAGATACGCAGTATTTT
TRBV7-3,TRBJ2-5,few,.,16,CASSLTGREIGETQYF,TGTGCCAGCAGCTTAACGGGCCGGGAGATTGGAGAGACCCAGTACTTC
TRBV3-1,TRBJ2-7,few,TRBD2,15,CASSPEAGESYEQYF,TGTGCCAGCAGCCCTGAGGCGGGGGAGTCCTACGAGCAGTACTTC
TRBV11-1,TRBJ2-5,.,.,16,CASSLSPAAGQETQYF,TGTGCCAGCAGCTTAAGTCCGGCGGCAGGGCAAGAGACCCAGTACTTC
TRBV6-2/TRBV6-3,TRBJ2-3,.,.,15,CASSLPPGRADTQYF,TGTGCCAGCAGTCTCCCCCCCGGGAGAGCAGATACGCAGTATTTT
TRBV5-1,TRBJ2-5,.,TRBD1,14,CASIPGQGRETQYF,TGCGCCAGCATACCTGGACAGGGGAGGGAGACCCAGTACTTC
TRBV5-1,TRBJ1-6,few,.,16,CASSLDLGARNSPLHF,TGCGCCAGCAGCTTAGACCTCGGGGCCCGTAATTCACCCCTCCACTTT